This T cell receptor (beta chain) was sequenced during a study of cytomegalovirus exposure and HLA in healthy donors. Amplification used 60 Vbeta primers and 13 Jbeta primers. The repertoire was sequenced with immunoSEQ multiplex PCR; TCRdb's copy has only in-frame clones and lacks some. In the table there are some 65,000 clones, approximately 67% of which are singletons. The germline gives CDR1 SEHNR, CDR2 FQNEAQ (reference sequence). The CDR3 has 12 residues. With 7 bases removed from V and 4 bases from J, the gap between germline ends came to 10 bases. There are a few counts of this clone. The source of this sequence is a man aged 25 to 45 in good health and CMV-seronegative. This sequence joins TRBV7-9 and TRBJ2-5, with TRBD2 as a possible D gene (6 bases). The sample comprised PBMCs. Here the CDR3 DNA reads TGTGCCAGCACCTCACTAGCAGAGACCCAGTACTTC. This encodes CASTSLAETQYF.